These T cell receptor beta chains were read from a single sample in a study of T cell responses to AZD1222 COVID-19 vaccine. Data came from immunoSEQ multiplex PCR; TCRdb stores just in-frame clones and leaves some out. The sample carries tens of thousands of clones, around 80% recorded once. The source was peripheral blood, collected 28 days after the second dose of the MenACWY control vaccine. These receptors were obtained from an adult who received the MenACWY meningococcal vaccine as a control. Both conserved end residues are part of each CDR3. A D gene is named only where the DNA matches it firmly. Clone size appears in some rows only: once, few, many, or a class for an expanded clone.

clone size: .
J gene: TRBJ1-6
D gene: .
V gene: TRBV19
CDR3 DNA: TGTGCCAGTAGTATTTCGGATTCACCCCTCCACTTT
CDR3 protein: CASSISDSPLHF

clone size: .
J gene: TRBJ2-3
D gene: TRBD2
V gene: TRBV18
CDR3 DNA: TGTGCCAGCTCACCGCCGGGACTAGCCCTAGATACGCAGTATTTT
CDR3 protein: CASSPPGLALDTQYF

clone size: .
J gene: TRBJ1-2
D gene: .
V gene: TRBV6-1
CDR3 DNA: TGTGCCAGCAGTGGTAGCAGGGGTCCCCTGGGGTTGGGCTACACCTTC
CDR3 protein: CASSGSRGPLGLGYTF

clone size: .
J gene: TRBJ1-6
D gene: .
V gene: TRBV10-2
CDR3 DNA: TGCGCCAGCAGAGGGGCTAGTAATTCACCCCTCCACTTT
CDR3 protein: CASRGASNSPLHF

clone size: .
J gene: TRBJ2-6
D gene: TRBD1
V gene: TRBV20-1
CDR3 DNA: TGCAGTGCTAGTAAGGGGGCCTCGGGGGCCAACGTCCTGACTTTC
CDR3 protein: CSASKGASGANVLTF

clone size: .
J gene: TRBJ2-5
D gene: .
V gene: TRBV30
CDR3 DNA: TGTGCCTGGAGTGGTCCCTGGGGAGAGTCCCAGTACTTC
CDR3 protein: CAWSGPWGESQYF

clone size: few
J gene: TRBJ2-5
D gene: .
V gene: TRBV6-6
CDR3 DNA: TGTGCCAGCAATATCAAAAGGGGGGGACAAGAGACCCAGTACTTC
CDR3 protein: CASNIKRGGQETQYF

clone size: .
J gene: TRBJ2-3
D gene: .
V gene: TRBV28
CDR3 DNA: TGTGCCAGCAGTAACCGGGACCGAATTTCAGATACGCAGTATTTT
CDR3 protein: CASSNRDRISDTQYF

clone size: .
J gene: TRBJ1-2
D gene: TRBD1
V gene: TRBV27
CDR3 DNA: TGTGCCAGCAGTTCGGCTAAGACAGGGGAAGGCTACACCTTC
CDR3 protein: CASSSAKTGEGYTF

clone size: .
J gene: TRBJ1-1
D gene: TRBD1
V gene: TRBV13
CDR3 DNA: TGTGCCAGCAGCTGGGACAGGGGTTCAAACACTGAAGCTTTCTTT
CDR3 protein: CASSWDRGSNTEAFF

clone size: .
J gene: TRBJ1-2
D gene: .
V gene: TRBV2
CDR3 DNA: TGTGCCAGCTCCGGACAGCCCTATGGCTACACCTTC
CDR3 protein: CASSGQPYGYTF

clone size: .
J gene: TRBJ2-2
D gene: TRBD1
V gene: TRBV16
CDR3 DNA: TGTGCCAGCAGCCAATTCGTGCGCGGGACAGGGCAGTCCGGGGAGCTGTTTTTT
CDR3 protein: CASSQFVRGTGQSGELFF

clone size: .
J gene: TRBJ1-5
D gene: .
V gene: TRBV6-6
CDR3 DNA: TGTGCCAGCAGTCGACCCATCGGGGAAGGGCATCAGCCCCAGCATTTT
CDR3 protein: CASSRPIGEGHQPQHF

clone size: .
J gene: TRBJ2-5
D gene: .
V gene: TRBV5-1
CDR3 DNA: TGCGCCAGCAGCTTGGCCATCCCGGCCCAAGAGACCCAGTACTTC
CDR3 protein: CASSLAIPAQETQYF

clone size: .
J gene: TRBJ1-1
D gene: .
V gene: TRBV9
CDR3 DNA: TGTGCCAGCAGCCCCGGCGGGGCTGAAGCTTTCTTT
CDR3 protein: CASSPGGAEAFF

clone size: few
J gene: TRBJ2-3
D gene: TRBD2
V gene: TRBV4-1
CDR3 DNA: TGCGCCAGCAGCCCCTCGGCGGGGGGCACAGATACGCAGTATTTT
CDR3 protein: CASSPSAGGTDTQYF

clone size: .
J gene: TRBJ1-5
D gene: .
V gene: TRBV6-5
CDR3 DNA: TGTGCCAGCAGTCCGGGGTCTGGGGGAGCCCAGCATTTT
CDR3 protein: CASSPGSGGAQHF

clone size: .
J gene: TRBJ2-2
D gene: .
V gene: TRBV29-1
CDR3 DNA: TGCAGCACAGAGACAGCGAACACCGGGGAGCTGTTTTTT
CDR3 protein: CSTETANTGELFF

clone size: few
J gene: TRBJ1-4
D gene: .
V gene: TRBV19
CDR3 DNA: TGTGCCAGTAGTATCTCCCACGTAGGGGTTAATGAAAAACTGTTTTTT
CDR3 protein: CASSISHVGVNEKLFF

clone size: .
J gene: TRBJ1-5
D gene: .
V gene: TRBV21-1
CDR3 DNA: TGTGCCAGCAGCAATTATGAAGGGCAGGGGACACATGCGGATCAGCCCCAGCATTTT
CDR3 protein: CASSNYEGQGTHADQPQHF

clone size: once
J gene: TRBJ1-2
D gene: .
V gene: TRBV20-1
CDR3 DNA: TGCAGTGCCGGGGCCTGGTATGGCTACACCTTC
CDR3 protein: CSAGAWYGYTF

clone size: .
J gene: TRBJ2-5
D gene: .
V gene: TRBV25-1
CDR3 DNA: TGTGCCAGCAGTGAACCCGGCAGTCAAGAGACCCAGTACTTC
CDR3 protein: CASSEPGSQETQYF

clone size: .
J gene: TRBJ1-3
D gene: .
V gene: TRBV12-5
CDR3 DNA: TGTGCTAGTGGTTTGCCCCCGTCCCCCATATATTTT
CDR3 protein: CASGLPPSPIYF

clone size: .
J gene: TRBJ1-2
D gene: TRBD1
V gene: TRBV6-5
CDR3 DNA: TGTGCCAGCAGTCGACAGGGAGCTGGCTACGCCTTC
CDR3 protein: CASSRQGAGYAF

clone size: .
J gene: TRBJ2-7
D gene: .
V gene: TRBV7-9
CDR3 DNA: TGTGCCAGCAGCTACCAGGGGCGTGGTCACGAGCAGTACTTC
CDR3 protein: CASSYQGRGHEQYF

clone size: .
J gene: TRBJ1-6
D gene: TRBD1
V gene: TRBV3-1/TRBV3-2
CDR3 DNA: TGTGCCAGCAGCCGCGTTGAGGGACAGGGGCATTCACCCCTCCACTTT
CDR3 protein: CASSRVEGQGHSPLHF

clone size: .
J gene: TRBJ2-7
D gene: TRBD2
V gene: TRBV10-2
CDR3 DNA: TGCGCCAGCAGCTTATTTACTAGCGGGAGAGGGGGCGAGCAGTACTTC
CDR3 protein: CASSLFTSGRGGEQYF

clone size: few
J gene: TRBJ2-1
D gene: .
V gene: TRBV27
CDR3 DNA: TGTGCCAGCAGTTTATCCCGAGTATACAATGAGCAGTTCTTC
CDR3 protein: CASSLSRVYNEQFF

clone size: .
J gene: TRBJ1-6
D gene: .
V gene: TRBV6-5
CDR3 DNA: TGTGCCAGCAGTCTCCTCGGAGAGACTTCACCCCTCCACTTT
CDR3 protein: CASSLLGETSPLHF

clone size: few
J gene: TRBJ1-3
D gene: .
V gene: TRBV7-8
CDR3 DNA: TGTGCCAGCAGCCTTAGAGGTAGTGGAAACACCATATATTTT
CDR3 protein: CASSLRGSGNTIYF

clone size: .
J gene: TRBJ2-1
D gene: TRBD2
V gene: TRBV27
CDR3 DNA: TGTGCCAGCAGTTCCGGGACTAGCGGACGTAATGAGCAGTTCTTC
CDR3 protein: CASSSGTSGRNEQFF

clone size: .
J gene: TRBJ2-1
D gene: .
V gene: TRBV5-6
CDR3 DNA: TGTGCCAGCAGCTTGGTCAGGGGGGCTAAAGGAGACAATGAGCAGTTCTTC
CDR3 protein: CASSLVRGAKGDNEQFF

clone size: .
J gene: TRBJ2-1
D gene: TRBD2
V gene: TRBV7-9
CDR3 DNA: TGTGCCAGCAGCCGGACTAGCGGCTACAATGAGCAGTTCTTC
CDR3 protein: CASSRTSGYNEQFF

clone size: .
J gene: TRBJ2-1
D gene: .
V gene: TRBV7-6
CDR3 DNA: TGTGCCAGCAGCTTACTTTCAGGTTTGGATGAGCAGTTCTTC
CDR3 protein: CASSLLSGLDEQFF

clone size: few
J gene: TRBJ2-7
D gene: .
V gene: TRBV9
CDR3 DNA: TGTGCCAGCAGCGTGGAGGAGGGGGCATCCTACGAGCAGTACTTC
CDR3 protein: CASSVEEGASYEQYF

clone size: few
J gene: TRBJ1-2
D gene: .
V gene: TRBV7-2
CDR3 DNA: TGTGCCAGCAGCTTAGCGAGTTCCATGGGCTACACCTTC
CDR3 protein: CASSLASSMGYTF

clone size: .
J gene: TRBJ1-1
D gene: .
V gene: TRBV11-2
CDR3 DNA: TGTGCCAGCAGCTTAGATCTAGGAGTAAACACTGAAGCTTTCTTT
CDR3 protein: CASSLDLGVNTEAFF

clone size: .
J gene: TRBJ2-1
D gene: TRBD2
V gene: TRBV9
CDR3 DNA: TGTGCCAGCAGCGTAGGTAGCGGGACTTACAATGAGCAGTTCTTC
CDR3 protein: CASSVGSGTYNEQFF

clone size: few
J gene: TRBJ1-3
D gene: .
V gene: TRBV19
CDR3 DNA: TGTGCCAGTAAAAGGCAGGGGTCTGGAAACACCATATATTTT
CDR3 protein: CASKRQGSGNTIYF

clone size: .
J gene: TRBJ1-1
D gene: TRBD1
V gene: TRBV28
CDR3 DNA: TGTGCCAGCAGTTTGTCAGGGGGCGGGACTGAAGCTTTCTTT
CDR3 protein: CASSLSGGGTEAFF

clone size: .
J gene: TRBJ1-1
D gene: .
V gene: TRBV14
CDR3 DNA: TGTGCCAGCAGCTACAGCCAGAACACTGAAGCTTTCTTT
CDR3 protein: CASSYSQNTEAFF

clone size: .
J gene: TRBJ1-6
D gene: .
V gene: TRBV27
CDR3 DNA: TGTGCCAGCAGTTTAATTGGTCGAGGGTATAATTCACCCCTCCACTTT
CDR3 protein: CASSLIGRGYNSPLHF

clone size: once
J gene: TRBJ1-6
D gene: .
V gene: TRBV18
CDR3 DNA: TGTGCCAGCTCACCGAAGCCCACTTGGGACCGTCTCCCCCTCCACTTT
CDR3 protein: CASSPKPTWDRLPLHF

clone size: .
J gene: TRBJ2-3
D gene: .
V gene: TRBV5-1
CDR3 DNA: TGCGCCAGCAGCTTGATGGCTGCCGGAGAGGATACGCAGTATTTT
CDR3 protein: CASSLMAAGEDTQYF

clone size: .
J gene: TRBJ1-3
D gene: .
V gene: TRBV7-2
CDR3 DNA: TGTGCCAGCAGCGCCAGACCCAGGGGTACCGGAAACACCATATATTTT
CDR3 protein: CASSARPRGTGNTIYF

clone size: once
J gene: TRBJ1-1
D gene: .
V gene: TRBV18
CDR3 DNA: TGTGCCAGCTCACTCGGGACGGTGAACACTGAAGCTTTCTTT
CDR3 protein: CASSLGTVNTEAFF

clone size: few
J gene: TRBJ1-1
D gene: .
V gene: TRBV6-5
CDR3 DNA: TGTGCCAGCAAAAGTCGCGCTGAAGCTTTCTTT
CDR3 protein: CASKSRAEAFF

clone size: .
J gene: TRBJ1-5
D gene: .
V gene: TRBV7-9
CDR3 DNA: TGTGCCAGCAGCTTTCCAGGGGAAATTCAGCCCCAGCATTTT
CDR3 protein: CASSFPGEIQPQHF

clone size: few
J gene: TRBJ1-5
D gene: .
V gene: TRBV19
CDR3 DNA: TGTGCCAGTAGTATAGACAGGGGCTCCTCTCAGCCCCAGCATTTT
CDR3 protein: CASSIDRGSSQPQHF

clone size: .
J gene: TRBJ1-6
D gene: .
V gene: TRBV6-1
CDR3 DNA: TGTGCCAGCAGTGAAGGGCTTGTGGCCCTCCACTTT
CDR3 protein: CASSEGLVALHF

clone size: .
J gene: TRBJ2-3
D gene: TRBD2
V gene: TRBV24-1
CDR3 DNA: TGTGCCACCAGTCTAGCGGGAGGGGGGCCGAGCACAGATACGCAGTATTTT
CDR3 protein: CATSLAGGGPSTDTQYF

clone size: .
J gene: TRBJ2-3
D gene: .
V gene: TRBV7-7
CDR3 DNA: TGTGCCAGCAGCTTAGCGGCTAGCACAGATACGCAGTATTTT
CDR3 protein: CASSLAASTDTQYF

clone size: few
J gene: TRBJ1-2
D gene: .
V gene: TRBV5-1
CDR3 DNA: TGCGCCAGCAGCTCAAACCTCCCAGTGGGGATGGGCTACACCTTC
CDR3 protein: CASSSNLPVGMGYTF

clone size: .
J gene: TRBJ2-3
D gene: TRBD1
V gene: TRBV5-1
CDR3 DNA: TGCGCCAGCCGACAGGACAGGGTCGATACGCAGTATTTT
CDR3 protein: CASRQDRVDTQYF

clone size: .
J gene: TRBJ2-1
D gene: TRBD2
V gene: TRBV29-1
CDR3 DNA: TGCAGCGTTGATAGGGACTACTACAATGAGCAGTTCTTC
CDR3 protein: CSVDRDYYNEQFF

clone size: .
J gene: TRBJ1-4
D gene: TRBD1
V gene: TRBV18
CDR3 DNA: TGTGCCAGCTCACCATATACAGGGGATTATATTGAAAAACTGTTTTTT
CDR3 protein: CASSPYTGDYIEKLFF

clone size: .
J gene: TRBJ1-6
D gene: .
V gene: TRBV12-3/TRBV12-4
CDR3 DNA: TGTGCCAGCAGTTTAGTCGCGTCTTCACCCCTCCACTTT
CDR3 protein: CASSLVASSPLHF